These 5 T cell receptor beta chains were sequenced from one sample in a study of cytomegalovirus exposure and HLA in healthy donors. Amplification used 60 Vbeta primers and 13 Jbeta primers. Sequencing was performed with immunoSEQ multiplex PCR; in TCRdb, only in-frame clones are kept and a portion is missing. The sample includes some 150,000 clones, around 10% seen only once; the top ten take 1.5% to 2%. Sequenced input: PBMCs. These TCRs come from a male donor in good health and CMV-seronegative.

The rearrangement uses TRBV28 and TRBJ2-1; D not resolved. The germline CDR1 and CDR2 sequences are MDHEN and SYDVKM. The CDR3 runs to 12 residues. The V gene lost 6 bases and the J gene lost 9 bases, with 12 bases spanning the gap. The CDR3 nucleotides read TGTGCCAGCAGCCTTCTTGGCCTTGAGCAGTTCTTC. Translated, it gives CASSLLGLEQFF.

Only a few counts were recorded for this clone. This rearrangement joins TRBV4-1 to TRBJ1-1, with D possibly TRBD1 on 6 matching bases. This CDR3 region has 14 residues. CDR1 is MGHRA, CDR2 YSYEKL, per germline. Trimming stripped 4 bases from V and 0 bases from J, with 9 bases between. The CDR3 nucleotides read TGCGCCAGCAGCCCAGGACAGATGAACACTGAAGCTTTCTTT. Amino acid sequence: CASSPGQMNTEAFF.

The chain employs TRBV7-6 and TRBJ1-1, with 8 bases fitting TRBD1. The CDR3 length is 15 residues. The junction had 5 bases not matched to a gene; V was cut back by 4 bases and J by 1 base. Germline assignment: CDR1 SGHVS and CDR2 FNYEAQ. The CDR3 DNA is TGTGCCAGCAGCTCGATCAGGGGGCAGAACACTGAAGCTTTCTTT. It codes for CASSSIRGQNTEAFF.

The chain has TRBV18 and TRBJ1-6; D remains ambiguous. The germline V gene has CDR1 KGHSH and CDR2 LQKENI. This CDR3 region has 13 residues. V was cut by 3 bases and J by 8 bases, with 8 bases left in between. The CDR3, as DNA: TGTGCCAGCTCACCGGGGAGAGATTCACCCCTCCACTTT. It encodes CASSPGRDSPLHF.

This clone has a handful of counts. The chain couples TRBV19 to TRBJ2-3; D perhaps matches TRBD2 (7 bases). V was trimmed by 7 bases and J by 5 bases, leaving 22 bases between them. From germline, CDR1 is LNHDA and CDR2 SQIVND (reference sequence). The CDR3 extends over 16 amino acids. The CDR3 DNA is TGTGCCAGTAATATGGGAGGGGGGTCGCTGGGAGATACGCAGTATTTT. Protein: CASNMGGGSLGDTQYF.